These T cell receptor beta chains were read from a single sample in a study of blood T cell repertoires in COVID-19. Here immunoSEQ multiplex PCR was the method, and the copy in TCRdb shows in-frame clones only, minus some. The sample carries about 69,000 clones, 85% to 90% recorded once. The sequencing input was peripheral blood. The receptors were sampled from a woman aged 50 to 60 with active COVID-19. Each CDR3 is given with its conserved first and last residue. The D gene is left open where the match is weak. Some rows have no size entry. The others give once, few or many, or a class for an expanded clone.

clone size: once; D gene: NA; CDR3 length: 12; J gene: TRBJ2-7; V gene: TRBV28; CDR3 protein: CASRRTSYEQYF; CDR3 DNA: TGTGCCAGCAGACGGACATCCTACGAGCAGTACTTC
clone size: NA; D gene: NA; CDR3 length: 17; J gene: TRBJ2-1; V gene: TRBV7-9; CDR3 protein: CASSPPHDSSDYNEQFF; CDR3 DNA: TGTGCCAGCAGCCCACCCCACGACTCTAGCGACTACAATGAGCAGTTCTTC
clone size: NA; D gene: TRBD1; CDR3 length: 14; J gene: TRBJ1-2; V gene: TRBV23-1; CDR3 protein: CASSQCRGIYGYTF; CDR3 DNA: TGCGCCAGCAGTCAATGCAGGGGGATCTATGGCTACACCTTC
clone size: NA; D gene: NA; CDR3 length: 14; J gene: TRBJ1-2; V gene: TRBV2; CDR3 protein: CASRVSGVDYGYTF; CDR3 DNA: TGTGCCAGCAGGGTCTCCGGGGTGGACTATGGCTACACCTTC
clone size: few; D gene: NA; CDR3 length: 15; J gene: TRBJ1-6; V gene: TRBV29-1; CDR3 protein: CSVDVQGLVDSPLHF; CDR3 DNA: TGCAGCGTTGACGTCCAGGGACTAGTGGATTCACCCCTCCACTTT
clone size: NA; D gene: NA; CDR3 length: 16; J gene: TRBJ2-7; V gene: TRBV5-1; CDR3 protein: CASSPEDSASSYEQYF; CDR3 DNA: TGCGCCAGCAGCCCAGAGGACAGTGCCAGCTCCTACGAGCAGTACTTC
clone size: NA; D gene: NA; CDR3 length: 14; J gene: TRBJ1-4; V gene: TRBV30; CDR3 protein: CAWSVRRGGEKLFF; CDR3 DNA: TGTGCCTGGAGTGTACGGAGGGGCGGTGAAAAACTGTTTTTT
clone size: NA; D gene: NA; CDR3 length: 15; J gene: TRBJ2-7; V gene: TRBV19; CDR3 protein: CASSPRGGLPYEQYF; CDR3 DNA: TGTGCCAGTAGTCCCCGTGGGGGGTTACCCTACGAGCAGTACTTC
clone size: few; D gene: NA; CDR3 length: 19; J gene: TRBJ1-5; V gene: TRBV2; CDR3 protein: CASSEGRTARFYSNQPQHF; CDR3 DNA: TGTGCCAGCAGTGAAGGCAGGACAGCCCGCTTCTATAGCAATCAGCCCCAGCATTTT
clone size: NA; D gene: TRBD1; CDR3 length: 16; J gene: TRBJ2-1; V gene: TRBV18; CDR3 protein: CASSSGTGGTLDEQFF; CDR3 DNA: TGTGCCAGCTCCTCCGGGACAGGGGGCACGTTGGATGAGCAGTTCTTC
clone size: NA; D gene: TRBD1; CDR3 length: 16; J gene: TRBJ1-2; V gene: TRBV5-1; CDR3 protein: CASSSTPGQGNYGYTF; CDR3 DNA: TGCGCCAGCAGCTCCACCCCGGGACAGGGGAACTATGGCTACACCTTC
clone size: NA; D gene: TRBD1; CDR3 length: 17; J gene: TRBJ2-7; V gene: TRBV25-1; CDR3 protein: CASSARLGTGGAYEQYF; CDR3 DNA: TGTGCCAGCAGTGCCCGGTTGGGGACAGGGGGGGCCTACGAGCAGTACTTC
clone size: NA; D gene: NA; CDR3 length: 14; J gene: TRBJ2-2; V gene: TRBV5-1; CDR3 protein: CASSRTMNTGELFF; CDR3 DNA: TGCGCCAGCAGCCGCACAATGAACACCGGGGAGCTGTTTTTT
clone size: NA; D gene: NA; CDR3 length: 13; J gene: TRBJ2-3; V gene: TRBV7-3; CDR3 protein: CASSPTSADTQYF; CDR3 DNA: TGTGCCAGCAGTCCTACTAGTGCTGATACGCAGTATTTT
clone size: NA; D gene: TRBD1; CDR3 length: 15; J gene: TRBJ1-2; V gene: TRBV6-5; CDR3 protein: CASSRPGQHNYGYTF; CDR3 DNA: TGTGCCAGCAGTCGACCGGGACAGCATAACTATGGCTACACCTTC
clone size: NA; D gene: NA; CDR3 length: 14; J gene: TRBJ1-1; V gene: TRBV6-5; CDR3 protein: CASSDRGAVAEAFF; CDR3 DNA: TGTGCCAGCAGCGACCGCGGGGCAGTGGCTGAAGCTTTCTTT
clone size: once; D gene: NA; CDR3 length: 12; J gene: TRBJ2-5; V gene: TRBV29-1; CDR3 protein: CSVGRTEETQYF; CDR3 DNA: TGCAGCGTTGGTAGGACAGAAGAGACCCAGTACTTC
clone size: few; D gene: TRBD1; CDR3 length: 18; J gene: TRBJ1-4; V gene: TRBV19; CDR3 protein: CASSTLPGQGAANEKLFF; CDR3 DNA: TGTGCCAGTAGTACCCTTCCGGGACAGGGGGCGGCTAATGAAAAACTGTTTTTT
clone size: NA; D gene: NA; CDR3 length: 12; J gene: TRBJ1-1; V gene: TRBV24-1; CDR3 protein: CATSGRNTEAFF; CDR3 DNA: TGTGCCACCAGTGGTCGGAACACTGAAGCTTTCTTT
clone size: NA; D gene: NA; CDR3 length: 13; J gene: TRBJ1-4; V gene: TRBV30; CDR3 protein: CAWSLGVGEKLFF; CDR3 DNA: TGTGCCTGGAGTTTAGGGGTGGGAGAAAAACTGTTTTTT
clone size: NA; D gene: NA; CDR3 length: 15; J gene: TRBJ2-7; V gene: TRBV5-1; CDR3 protein: CASRPDGGQVDEQYF; CDR3 DNA: TGCGCCAGCAGACCTGACGGAGGTCAGGTCGACGAGCAGTACTTC
clone size: NA; D gene: NA; CDR3 length: 16; J gene: TRBJ1-2; V gene: TRBV19; CDR3 protein: CASSPPGATSNYGYTF; CDR3 DNA: TGTGCCAGTAGTCCCCCAGGGGCAACCTCTAACTATGGCTACACCTTC
clone size: NA; D gene: TRBD1; CDR3 length: 15; J gene: TRBJ2-3; V gene: TRBV5-1; CDR3 protein: CASSIKGTGEDTQYF; CDR3 DNA: TGCGCCAGCAGCATCAAAGGGACAGGGGAGGATACGCAGTATTTT
clone size: NA; D gene: TRBD1; CDR3 length: 16; J gene: TRBJ1-6; V gene: TRBV6-5; CDR3 protein: CASSYIGGQGDSPLHF; CDR3 DNA: TGTGCCAGCAGTTACATTGGGGGACAGGGGGATTCACCCCTCCACTTT
clone size: NA; D gene: NA; CDR3 length: 13; J gene: TRBJ1-1; V gene: TRBV6-5; CDR3 protein: CASSYARNTEAFF; CDR3 DNA: TGTGCCAGCAGTTACGCCAGAAACACTGAAGCTTTCTTT
clone size: NA; D gene: TRBD1; CDR3 length: 14; J gene: TRBJ1-1; V gene: TRBV6-2/TRBV6-3; CDR3 protein: CASSTGDLNTEAFF; CDR3 DNA: TGTGCCAGCAGCACAGGGGATTTGAACACTGAAGCTTTCTTT
clone size: NA; D gene: NA; CDR3 length: 11; J gene: TRBJ2-2; V gene: TRBV10-3; CDR3 protein: CAISELGELFF; CDR3 DNA: TGTGCCATCAGTGAGCTAGGGGAGCTGTTTTTT
clone size: few; D gene: TRBD1; CDR3 length: 14; J gene: TRBJ2-7; V gene: TRBV27; CDR3 protein: CASSSGTGGGEQYF; CDR3 DNA: TGTGCCAGCAGTTCAGGGACAGGGGGCGGCGAGCAGTACTTC
clone size: medium-sized; D gene: TRBD1; CDR3 length: 12; J gene: TRBJ1-1; V gene: TRBV5-1; CDR3 protein: CASSIGQGAAFF; CDR3 DNA: TGCGCCAGCAGCATCGGACAGGGGGCGGCTTTCTTT
clone size: NA; D gene: TRBD2; CDR3 length: 16; J gene: TRBJ2-5; V gene: TRBV25-1; CDR3 protein: CASSDWEGLLQETQYF; CDR3 DNA: TGTGCCAGCAGTGATTGGGAGGGGCTCCTCCAAGAGACCCAGTACTTC
clone size: NA; D gene: NA; CDR3 length: 16; J gene: TRBJ2-1; V gene: TRBV10-2; CDR3 protein: CASKVKGGASYNEQFF; CDR3 DNA: TGCGCCAGCAAGGTGAAAGGAGGGGCATCCTACAATGAGCAGTTCTTC
clone size: NA; D gene: TRBD1; CDR3 length: 13; J gene: TRBJ2-1; V gene: TRBV6-5; CDR3 protein: CASSSLWDSEQFF; CDR3 DNA: TGTGCCAGCAGTTCGCTGTGGGACAGTGAGCAGTTCTTC
clone size: NA; D gene: TRBD2; CDR3 length: 17; J gene: TRBJ2-2; V gene: TRBV9; CDR3 protein: CASSVGGLGVNTGELFF; CDR3 DNA: TGTGCCAGCAGCGTAGGGGGACTAGGGGTAAACACCGGGGAGCTGTTTTTT
clone size: NA; D gene: TRBD1; CDR3 length: 15; J gene: TRBJ1-1; V gene: TRBV2; CDR3 protein: CASTQGSGQMVEAFF; CDR3 DNA: TGTGCCAGCACCCAGGGGTCGGGACAGATGGTTGAAGCTTTCTTT
clone size: NA; D gene: NA; CDR3 length: 14; J gene: TRBJ2-5; V gene: TRBV19; CDR3 protein: CASSIRGSQETQYF; CDR3 DNA: TGTGCCAGTAGTATAAGGGGCAGCCAAGAGACCCAGTACTTC